Listed below are T cell receptor beta chains from one sample, sequenced in a study of T cell repertoires in cytomegalovirus infection. The antigens these receptors bind are not known. TCRdb passed the reads through MiXCR, listing each CDR3 protein once. The data show approximately 770,000 distinct CDR3 sequences, approximately 32% seen once. Sequenced material: cultured CD8+ T cells from PBMCs, taken from culture after CMV antigen stimulation. These receptors were collected from a human donor in good health (CMV status not recorded). Some clones in this sample may be carry-over from other donors' samples. Each CDR3 is given with its conserved first and last residue. A D gene is named only where the DNA matches it firmly. Some rows have no size entry. The others give once, few or many, or a class for an expanded clone.

CASSLGWQGQTDYGYTF	TGTGCCAGCAGCTTAGGATGGCAGGGGCAAACAGACTATGGCTACACCTTC	TRBV7-9	few	TRBJ1-2	NA
CASSYKLVAVSTDTQYF	TGTGCCAGCAGTTACAAGCTGGTTGCGGTTAGCACAGATACGCAGTATTTT	TRBV6-2/TRBV6-3	few	TRBJ2-3	NA
CASRMGVRGLQETQYF	TGTGCCAGCAGGATGGGGGTTAGGGGTCTTCAAGAGACCCAGTACTTC	TRBV28	NA	TRBJ2-5	NA
CASSYSATGASEAFF	TGTGCCAGCAGTTACTCAGCGACAGGGGCGTCTGAAGCTTTCTTT	TRBV6-6	NA	TRBJ1-1	TRBD1
CAGERRLTEAFF	TGTGCGGGGGAACGGCGACTCACTGAAGCTTTCTTT	TRBV7-2	few	TRBJ1-1	NA
CASTPAGGRGDTQYF	TGTGCCAGCACTCCAGCGGGGGGCAGGGGAGATACGCAGTATTTT	TRBV28	once	TRBJ2-3	TRBD2
CASSPPREGPDTQYF	TGTGCCAGCTCACCACCCCGCGAGGGACCAGATACGCAGTATTTT	TRBV18	NA	TRBJ2-3	NA
CASSGEGLAGGPYNEQFF	TGTGCCAGCAGCGGGGAGGGACTAGCGGGGGGTCCCTACAATGAGCAGTTCTTC	TRBV7-2	many	TRBJ2-1	TRBD2
CASSLENNRGEQYF	TGTGCCAGCAGCTTAGAGAACAACAGGGGCGAGCAGTACTTC	TRBV11-2	NA	TRBJ2-7	TRBD1
CASSSTSGTDTQYF	TGTGCCAGCAGCTCTACTAGCGGGACGGATACGCAGTATTTT	TRBV7-9	many	TRBJ2-3	TRBD2
CASSQGGPTEAFF	TGTGCCAGCAGCCAAGGGGGCCCCACTGAAGCTTTCTTT	TRBV4-2	NA	TRBJ1-1	NA
CASSQGPTRVEKLFF	TGTGCCAGCAGCCAAGGGCCGACGAGGGTTGAAAAACTGTTTTTT	TRBV3-1	NA	TRBJ1-4	NA